This T cell receptor beta chain derives from a study of cytomegalovirus exposure and HLA in healthy donors. Findings of the study overall: Earlier analysis yielded a pattern in which most TCR beta V segments were productive about 87% or about 30% of the time. The authors enumerated 150 to 200 TCR beta chains as linked to cytomegalovirus. An apparent linkage of common viral pathogens to several of the most significant clusters emerged in a later analysis.

With regard to this clone: Its antigen is not known.

Germline values: CDR1 SQVTM, CDR2 ANQGSEA. V was cut by 5 bases and J by 1 base, with 14 bases left in between. The CDR3 is 14 amino acids. The PCR made use of 60 Vbeta and 13 Jbeta primers. Assay used: immunoSEQ multiplex PCR; TCRdb lists only in-frame clones, some missing. The sample holds around 50,000 clones, roughly 80% seen once. Input material: PBMCs. This receptor was taken from a young man in good health and CMV-seropositive. This chain links TRBV29-1 with TRBJ2-5; TRBD2 might be the D (5 bases). CDR3 DNA sequence: TGCAGCGTTTTTGGGCGGGCAGGCCAAGAGACCCAGTACTTC. Amino acid sequence: CSVFGRAGQETQYF. The variable domain in full, completed from reference TRBV29-1 and TRBJ2-5, reads SAVISQKPSRDICQRGTSLTIQCQVDSQVTMMFWYRQQPGQSLTLIATANQGSEATYESGFVIDKFPISRPNLTFSTLTVSNMSPEDSSIYLCSVFGRAGQETQYFGPGTRLLVL.